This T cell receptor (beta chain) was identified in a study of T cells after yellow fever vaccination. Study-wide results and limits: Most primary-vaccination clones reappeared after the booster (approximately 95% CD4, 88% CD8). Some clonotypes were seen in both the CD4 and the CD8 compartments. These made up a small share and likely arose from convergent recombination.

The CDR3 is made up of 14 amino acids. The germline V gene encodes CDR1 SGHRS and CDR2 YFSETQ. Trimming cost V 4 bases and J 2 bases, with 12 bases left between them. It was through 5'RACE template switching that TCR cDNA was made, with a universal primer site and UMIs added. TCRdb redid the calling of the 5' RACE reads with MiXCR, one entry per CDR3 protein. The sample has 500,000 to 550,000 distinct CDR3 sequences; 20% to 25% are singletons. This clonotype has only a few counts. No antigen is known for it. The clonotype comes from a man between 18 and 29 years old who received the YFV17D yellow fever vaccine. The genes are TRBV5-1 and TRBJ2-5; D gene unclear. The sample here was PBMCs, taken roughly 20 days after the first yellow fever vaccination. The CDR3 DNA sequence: TGCGCCAGCAGCCCATCGGACCATCAAGAGACCCAGTACTTC. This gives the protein CASSPSDHQETQYF.